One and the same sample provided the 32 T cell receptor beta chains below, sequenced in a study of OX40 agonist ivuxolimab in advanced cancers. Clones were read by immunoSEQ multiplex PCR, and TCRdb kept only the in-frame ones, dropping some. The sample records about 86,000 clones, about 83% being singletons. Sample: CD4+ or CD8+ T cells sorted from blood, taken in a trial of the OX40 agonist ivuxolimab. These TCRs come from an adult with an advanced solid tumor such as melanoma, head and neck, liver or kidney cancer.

The CDR3 DNA is TGTGCCAGCAGTACACCGTCGGAGGCTGGGGCCAACGTCCTGACTTTC. The encoded protein is CASSTPSEAGANVLTF. This rearrangement joins TRBV27 to TRBJ2-6, with D maybe TRBD2 (5 bases). With 5 bases removed from V and 2 bases from J, the gap between germline ends came to 13 bases. The CDR3 covers 16 residues. Germline V gene lookup returns CDR1 MNHEY and CDR2 SMNVEV (reference sequence). The full variable domain, its missing parts supplied by reference TRBV27 and TRBJ2-6, is EAQVTQNPRYLITVTGKKLTVTCSQNMNHEYMSWYRQDPGLGLRQIYYSMNVEVTDKGDVPEGYKVSRKEKRNFPLILESPSPNQTSLYFCASSTPSEAGANVLTFGAGSRLTVL.

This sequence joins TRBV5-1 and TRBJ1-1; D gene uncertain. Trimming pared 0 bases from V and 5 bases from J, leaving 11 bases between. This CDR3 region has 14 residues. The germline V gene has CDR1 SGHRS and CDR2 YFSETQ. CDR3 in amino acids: CASSLGSVGTEAFF. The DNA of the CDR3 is TGCGCCAGCAGCTTGGGGTCCGTAGGGACTGAAGCTTTCTTT.

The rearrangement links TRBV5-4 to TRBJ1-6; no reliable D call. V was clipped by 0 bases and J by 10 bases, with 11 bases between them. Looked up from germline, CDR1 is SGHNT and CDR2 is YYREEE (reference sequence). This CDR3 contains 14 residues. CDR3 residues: CASSLDTVRSPLHF. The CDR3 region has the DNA TGTGCCAGCAGCTTGGACACCGTACGGTCACCCCTCCACTTT.

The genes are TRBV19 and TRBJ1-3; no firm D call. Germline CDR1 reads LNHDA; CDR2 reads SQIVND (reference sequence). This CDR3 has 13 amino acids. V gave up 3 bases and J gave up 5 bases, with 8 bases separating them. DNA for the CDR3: TGTGCCAGTAGTATCGGCAGACGAAACACCATATATTTT. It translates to CASSIGRRNTIYF.

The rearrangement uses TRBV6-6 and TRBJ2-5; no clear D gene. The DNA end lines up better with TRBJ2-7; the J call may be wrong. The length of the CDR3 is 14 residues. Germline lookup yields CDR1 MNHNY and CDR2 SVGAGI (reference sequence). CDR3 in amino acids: CASSSEFTVYEQYF. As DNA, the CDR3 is TGTGCCAGCAGTTCCGAGTTTACAGTTTACGAGCAGTACTTC.

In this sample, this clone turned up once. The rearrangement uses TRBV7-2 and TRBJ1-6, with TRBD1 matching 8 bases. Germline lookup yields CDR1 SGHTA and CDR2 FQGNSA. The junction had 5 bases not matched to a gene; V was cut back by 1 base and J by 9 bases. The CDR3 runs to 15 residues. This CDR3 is CASSLDRGFGSPLHF. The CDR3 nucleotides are TGTGCCAGCAGCTTAGACAGGGGGTTTGGTTCACCCCTCCACTTT.

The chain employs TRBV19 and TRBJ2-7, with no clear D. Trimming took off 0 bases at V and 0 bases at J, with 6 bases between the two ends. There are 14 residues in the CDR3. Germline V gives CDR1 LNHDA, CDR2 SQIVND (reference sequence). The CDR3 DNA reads TGTGCCAGTAGTATAGATCCCAGCTCCTACGAGCAGTACTTC. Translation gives CASSIDPSSYEQYF.

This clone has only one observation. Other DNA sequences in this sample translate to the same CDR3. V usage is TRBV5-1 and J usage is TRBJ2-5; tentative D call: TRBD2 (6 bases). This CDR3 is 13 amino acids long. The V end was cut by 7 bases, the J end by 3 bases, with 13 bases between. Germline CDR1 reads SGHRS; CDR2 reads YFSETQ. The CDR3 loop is CASRRDLKETQYF. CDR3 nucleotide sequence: TGCGCCAGCCGGCGGGACCTAAAAGAGACCCAGTACTTC. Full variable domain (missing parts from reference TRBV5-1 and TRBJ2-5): KAGVTQTPRYLIKTRGQQVTLSCSPISGHRSVSWYQQTPGQGLQFLFEYFSETQRNKGNFPGRFSGRQFSNSRSEMNVSTLELGDSALYLCASRRDLKETQYFGPGTRLLVL.

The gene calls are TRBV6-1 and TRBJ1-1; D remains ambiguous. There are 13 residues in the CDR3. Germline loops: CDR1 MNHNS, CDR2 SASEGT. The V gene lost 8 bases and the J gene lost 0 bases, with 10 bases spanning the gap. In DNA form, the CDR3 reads TGTGCCAGCGCACAGTCTCTGAACACTGAAGCTTTCTTT. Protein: CASAQSLNTEAFF.

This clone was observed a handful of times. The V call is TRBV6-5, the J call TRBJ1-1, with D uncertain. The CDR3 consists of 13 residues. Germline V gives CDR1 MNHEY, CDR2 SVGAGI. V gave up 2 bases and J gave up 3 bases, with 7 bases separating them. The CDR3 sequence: CASSYTGYTEAFF. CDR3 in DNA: TGTGCCAGCAGTTACACCGGATACACTGAAGCTTTCTTT.

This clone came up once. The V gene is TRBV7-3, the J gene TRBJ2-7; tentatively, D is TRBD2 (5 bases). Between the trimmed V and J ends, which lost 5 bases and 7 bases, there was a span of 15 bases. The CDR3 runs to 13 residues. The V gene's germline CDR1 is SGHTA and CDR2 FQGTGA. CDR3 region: CASSPGASGEQYF. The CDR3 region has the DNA TGTGCCAGCAGCCCCGGAGCATCGGGAGAGCAGTACTTC.

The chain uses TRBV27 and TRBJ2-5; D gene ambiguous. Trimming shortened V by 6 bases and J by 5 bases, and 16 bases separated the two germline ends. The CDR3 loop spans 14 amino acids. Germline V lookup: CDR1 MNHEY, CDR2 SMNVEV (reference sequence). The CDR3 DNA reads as TGTGCCAGCAGGCCCTCCCGATTTGACGAGACCCAGTACTTC. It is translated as CASRPSRFDETQYF.

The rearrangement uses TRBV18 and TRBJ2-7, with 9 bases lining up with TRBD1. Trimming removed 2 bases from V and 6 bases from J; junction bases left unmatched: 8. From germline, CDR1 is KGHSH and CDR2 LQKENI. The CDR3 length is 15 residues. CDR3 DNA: TGTGCCAGCTCACCAGGGGGACAGGGAAGGGGCGAGCAGTACTTC. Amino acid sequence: CASSPGGQGRGEQYF.

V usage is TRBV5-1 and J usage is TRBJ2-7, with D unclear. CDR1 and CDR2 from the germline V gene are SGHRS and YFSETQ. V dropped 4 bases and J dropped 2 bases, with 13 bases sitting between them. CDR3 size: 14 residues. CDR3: CASSLSGPAYEQYF. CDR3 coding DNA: TGCGCCAGCAGCCTCTCAGGTCCCGCCTACGAGCAGTACTTC.

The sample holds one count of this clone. In DNA, the CDR3 is TGTGCCAGCTCACCACCGGCGAGTATGAACACTGAAGCTTTCTTT. It encodes CASSPPASMNTEAFF. V and J are TRBV18 and TRBJ1-1, with D unresolved. The CDR3 runs to 15 residues. V dropped 0 bases and J dropped 0 bases, with 8 bases sitting between them. Germline assignment: CDR1 KGHSH and CDR2 LQKENI.

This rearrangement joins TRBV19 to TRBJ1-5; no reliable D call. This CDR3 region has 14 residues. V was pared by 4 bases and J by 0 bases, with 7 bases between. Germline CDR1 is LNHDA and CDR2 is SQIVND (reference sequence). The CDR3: CASSRRNSNQPQHF. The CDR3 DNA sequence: TGTGCCAGTAGTAGACGGAATAGCAATCAGCCCCAGCATTTT.

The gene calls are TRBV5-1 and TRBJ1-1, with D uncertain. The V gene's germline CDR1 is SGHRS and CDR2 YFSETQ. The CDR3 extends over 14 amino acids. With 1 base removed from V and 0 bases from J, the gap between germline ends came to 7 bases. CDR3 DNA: TGCGCCAGCAGCTTGACAGTTATGAACACTGAAGCTTTCTTT. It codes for CASSLTVMNTEAFF.

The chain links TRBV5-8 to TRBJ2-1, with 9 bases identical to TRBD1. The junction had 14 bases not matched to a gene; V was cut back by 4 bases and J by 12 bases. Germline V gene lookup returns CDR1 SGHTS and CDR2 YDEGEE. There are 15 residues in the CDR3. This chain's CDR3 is CASSLSGTGNRLQFF. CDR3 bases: TGTGCCAGCAGCCTATCCGGGACAGGGAATAGATTGCAGTTCTTC.

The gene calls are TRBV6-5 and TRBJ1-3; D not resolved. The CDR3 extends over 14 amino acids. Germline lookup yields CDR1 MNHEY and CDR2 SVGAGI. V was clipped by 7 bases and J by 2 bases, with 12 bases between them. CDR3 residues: CASTRGPAGNTIYF. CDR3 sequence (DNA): TGTGCCAGCACCCGAGGGCCTGCTGGAAACACCATATATTTT.

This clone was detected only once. CDR3 in DNA: TGTGCCAGCAGCACTCTGGCGCGTCCCGGGGAGCTGTTTTTT. Its translation is CASSTLARPGELFF. The V call is TRBV9, the J call TRBJ2-2, with D unclear. The CDR3 loop spans 14 amino acids. The germline V and J ends were trimmed by 4 bases and 6 bases, with 13 bases remaining between them. CDR1 is SGDLS and CDR2 is YYNGEE in the germline V gene.

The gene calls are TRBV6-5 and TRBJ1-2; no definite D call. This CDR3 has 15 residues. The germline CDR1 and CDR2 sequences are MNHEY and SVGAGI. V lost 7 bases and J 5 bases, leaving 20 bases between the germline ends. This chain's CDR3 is CASTWYRTGGYGYTF. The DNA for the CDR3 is TGTGCCAGCACCTGGTATCGGACGGGAGGATATGGCTACACCTTC.

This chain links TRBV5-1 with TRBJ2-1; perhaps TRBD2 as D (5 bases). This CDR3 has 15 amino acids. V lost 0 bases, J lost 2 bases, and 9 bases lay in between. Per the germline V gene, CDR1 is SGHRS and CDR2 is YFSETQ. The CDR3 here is CASSLEASPYNEQFF. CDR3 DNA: TGCGCCAGCAGCTTGGAGGCTAGCCCCTACAATGAGCAGTTCTTC.

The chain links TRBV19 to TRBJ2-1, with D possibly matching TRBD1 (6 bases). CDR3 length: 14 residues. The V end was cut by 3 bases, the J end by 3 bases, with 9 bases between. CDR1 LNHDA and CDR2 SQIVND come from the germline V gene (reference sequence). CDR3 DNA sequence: TGTGCCAGTAGTATGGGACAAAACTACAATGAGCAGTTCTTC. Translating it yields CASSMGQNYNEQFF.

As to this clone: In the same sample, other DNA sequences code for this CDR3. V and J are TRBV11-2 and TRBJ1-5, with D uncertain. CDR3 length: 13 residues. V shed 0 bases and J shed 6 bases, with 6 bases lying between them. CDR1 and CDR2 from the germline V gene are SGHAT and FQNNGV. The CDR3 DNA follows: TGTGCCAGCAGCTTAGATTTACGTCAGCCCCAGCATTTT. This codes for CASSLDLRQPQHF.

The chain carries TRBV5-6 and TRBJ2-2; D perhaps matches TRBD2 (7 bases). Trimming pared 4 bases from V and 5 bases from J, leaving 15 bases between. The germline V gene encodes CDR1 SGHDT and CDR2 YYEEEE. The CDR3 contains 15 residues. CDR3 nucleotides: TGTGCCAGCAGCCCGAGGGGGGGCCTGACCGGGGAGCTGTTTTTT. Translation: CASSPRGGLTGELFF.

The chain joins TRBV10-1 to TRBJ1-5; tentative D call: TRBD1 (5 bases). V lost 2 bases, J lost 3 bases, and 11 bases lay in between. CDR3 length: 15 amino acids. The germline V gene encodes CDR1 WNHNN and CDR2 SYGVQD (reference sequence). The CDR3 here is CASSEPWDVNQPQHF. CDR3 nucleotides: TGCGCCAGCAGTGAGCCGTGGGACGTCAATCAGCCCCAGCATTTT.

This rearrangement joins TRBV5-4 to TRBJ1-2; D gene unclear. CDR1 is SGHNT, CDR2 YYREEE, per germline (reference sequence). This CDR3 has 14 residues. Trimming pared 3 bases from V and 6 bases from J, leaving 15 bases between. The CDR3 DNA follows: TGTGCCAGCAGCTCCTTCCGTCGCTCGGATGGCTACACCTTC. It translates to CASSSFRRSDGYTF.

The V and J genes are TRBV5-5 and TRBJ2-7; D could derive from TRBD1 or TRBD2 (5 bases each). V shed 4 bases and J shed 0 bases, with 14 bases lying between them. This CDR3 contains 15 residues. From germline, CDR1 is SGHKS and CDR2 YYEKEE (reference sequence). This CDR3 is CASSRPGTGSYEQYF. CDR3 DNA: TGTGCCAGCAGCCGCCCCGGGACCGGCTCCTACGAGCAGTACTTC.

CDR3 residues: CASLRTSGSYEQYF. The DNA for the CDR3 is TGTGCCAGCCTCCGCACTAGCGGCTCCTACGAGCAGTACTTC. V gene TRBV7-2 combines with J gene TRBJ2-7; TRBD2 aligns across 8 bases. The V and J ends lost 8 bases and 0 bases, in that order; junction bases with no gene match: 6. CDR1 is SGHTA and CDR2 is FQGNSA in the germline V gene. CDR3 length equals 14 residues.

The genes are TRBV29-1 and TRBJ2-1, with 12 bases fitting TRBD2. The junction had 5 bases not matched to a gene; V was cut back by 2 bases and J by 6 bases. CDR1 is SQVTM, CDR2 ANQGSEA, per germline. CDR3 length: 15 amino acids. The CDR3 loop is CSVEPRTSGANEQFF. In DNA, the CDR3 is TGCAGCGTTGAACCCCGGACTAGCGGGGCCAATGAGCAGTTCTTC.

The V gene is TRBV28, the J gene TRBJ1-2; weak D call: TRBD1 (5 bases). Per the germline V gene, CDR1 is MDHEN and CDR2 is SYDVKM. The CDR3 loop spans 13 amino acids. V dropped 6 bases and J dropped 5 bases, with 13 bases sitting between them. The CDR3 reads CASSPSPGYGYTF. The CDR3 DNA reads TGTGCCAGCAGCCCCTCCCCAGGGTATGGCTACACCTTC.

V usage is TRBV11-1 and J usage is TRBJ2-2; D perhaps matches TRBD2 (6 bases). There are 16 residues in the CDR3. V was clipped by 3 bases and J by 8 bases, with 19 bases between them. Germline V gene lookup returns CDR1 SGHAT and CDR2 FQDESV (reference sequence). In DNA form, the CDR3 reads TGTGCCAGCAGCTTGGTCCAAGCGGGCCTCAGGGGGGAGCTGTTTTTT. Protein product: CASSLVQAGLRGELFF.